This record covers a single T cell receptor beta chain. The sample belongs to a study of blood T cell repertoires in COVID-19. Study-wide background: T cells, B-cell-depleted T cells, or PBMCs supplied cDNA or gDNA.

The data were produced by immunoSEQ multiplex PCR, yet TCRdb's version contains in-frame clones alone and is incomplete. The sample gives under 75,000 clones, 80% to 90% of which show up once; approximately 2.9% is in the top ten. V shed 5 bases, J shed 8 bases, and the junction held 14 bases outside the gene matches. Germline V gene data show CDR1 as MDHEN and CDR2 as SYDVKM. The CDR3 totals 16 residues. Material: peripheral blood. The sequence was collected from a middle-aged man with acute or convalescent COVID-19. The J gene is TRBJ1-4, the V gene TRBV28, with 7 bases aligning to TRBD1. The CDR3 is CASSHYRGEAGEKLFF. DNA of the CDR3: TGTGCCAGCAGTCATTACAGGGGTGAGGCCGGAGAAAAACTGTTTTTT.